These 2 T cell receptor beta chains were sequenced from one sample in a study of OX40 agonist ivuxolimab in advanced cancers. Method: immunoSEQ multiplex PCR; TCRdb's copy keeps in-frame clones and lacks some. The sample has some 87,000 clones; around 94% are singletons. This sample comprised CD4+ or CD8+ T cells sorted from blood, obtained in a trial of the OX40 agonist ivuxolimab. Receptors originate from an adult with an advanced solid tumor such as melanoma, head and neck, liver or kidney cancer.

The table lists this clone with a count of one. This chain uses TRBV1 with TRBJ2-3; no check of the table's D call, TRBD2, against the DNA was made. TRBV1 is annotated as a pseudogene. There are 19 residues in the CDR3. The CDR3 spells CTSSHLRAGGPWCTDTQYF. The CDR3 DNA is TGCACCAGCAGCCACTTGCGAGCGGGAGGGCCTTGGTGCACAGATACGCAGTATTTT.

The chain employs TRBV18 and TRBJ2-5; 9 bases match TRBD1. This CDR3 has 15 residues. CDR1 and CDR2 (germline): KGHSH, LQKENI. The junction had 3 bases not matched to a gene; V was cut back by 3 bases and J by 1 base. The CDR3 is CASSPGQGFQETQYF. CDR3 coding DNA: TGTGCCAGCTCACCCGGACAGGGGTTCCAAGAGACCCAGTACTTC.